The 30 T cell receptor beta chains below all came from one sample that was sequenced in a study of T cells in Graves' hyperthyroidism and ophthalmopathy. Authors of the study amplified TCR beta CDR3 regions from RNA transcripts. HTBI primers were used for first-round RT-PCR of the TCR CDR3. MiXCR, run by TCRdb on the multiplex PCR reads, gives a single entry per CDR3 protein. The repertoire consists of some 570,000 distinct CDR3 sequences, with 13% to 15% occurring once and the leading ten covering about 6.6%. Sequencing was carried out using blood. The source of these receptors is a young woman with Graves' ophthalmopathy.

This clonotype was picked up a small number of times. The CDR3 DNA sequence: TGTGCCAGCAGCTTAAACCGGCCCCGGCAAGAGACCCAGTACTTC. Its translation: CASSLNRPRQETQYF. V gene TRBV11-2 combines with J gene TRBJ2-5; D is uncertain. Germline V CDR1 and CDR2: SGHAT, FQNNGV. The CDR3 has 15 residues. Trimming shortened V by 2 bases and J by 2 bases, and 12 bases separated the two germline ends.

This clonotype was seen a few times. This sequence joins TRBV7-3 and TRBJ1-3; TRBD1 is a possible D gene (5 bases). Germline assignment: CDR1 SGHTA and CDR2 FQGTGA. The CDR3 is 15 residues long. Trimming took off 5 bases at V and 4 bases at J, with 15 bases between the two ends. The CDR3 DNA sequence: TGTGCCAGCAGCCGAAGCGGGGACGGAGGAAACACCATATATTTT. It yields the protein CASSRSGDGGNTIYF. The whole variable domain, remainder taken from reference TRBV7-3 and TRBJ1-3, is GAGVSQTPSNKVTEKGKYVELRCDPISGHTALYWYRQSLGQGPEFLIYFQGTGAADDSGLPNDRFFAVRPEGSVSTLKIQRTERGDSAVYLCASSRSGDGGNTIYFGEGSWLTVV.

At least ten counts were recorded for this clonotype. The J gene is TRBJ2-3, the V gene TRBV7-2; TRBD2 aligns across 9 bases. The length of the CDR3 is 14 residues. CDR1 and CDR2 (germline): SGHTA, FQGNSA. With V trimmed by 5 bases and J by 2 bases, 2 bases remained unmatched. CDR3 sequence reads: CASSRTSDTDTQYF. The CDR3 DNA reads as TGTGCCAGCAGCCGGACTAGCGACACAGATACGCAGTATTTT.

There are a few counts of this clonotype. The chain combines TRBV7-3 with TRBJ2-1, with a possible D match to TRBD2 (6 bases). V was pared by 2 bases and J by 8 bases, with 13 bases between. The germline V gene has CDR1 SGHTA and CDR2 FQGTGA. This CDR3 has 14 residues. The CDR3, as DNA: TGTGCCAGCAGCTTAGTAGGCGGGATGGATGAGCAGTTCTTC. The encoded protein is CASSLVGGMDEQFF. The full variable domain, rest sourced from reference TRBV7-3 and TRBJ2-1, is GAGVSQTPSNKVTEKGKYVELRCDPISGHTALYWYRQSLGQGPEFLIYFQGTGAADDSGLPNDRFFAVRPEGSVSTLKIQRTERGDSAVYLCASSLVGGMDEQFFGPGTRLTVL.

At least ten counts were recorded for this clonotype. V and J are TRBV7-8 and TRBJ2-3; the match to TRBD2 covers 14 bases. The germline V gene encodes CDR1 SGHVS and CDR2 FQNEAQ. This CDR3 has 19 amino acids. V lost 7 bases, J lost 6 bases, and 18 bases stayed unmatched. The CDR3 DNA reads TGTGCCAGCAAATTGCGAAGAACCGGGACTAGCGGGAGTCGTGATACGCAGTATTTT. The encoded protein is CASKLRRTGTSGSRDTQYF.

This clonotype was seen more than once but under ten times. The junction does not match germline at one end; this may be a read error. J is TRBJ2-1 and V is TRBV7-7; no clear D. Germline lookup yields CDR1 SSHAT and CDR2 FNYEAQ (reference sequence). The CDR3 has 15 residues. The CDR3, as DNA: TGTGCTAGCAGCCCTAGGAGCGATTACTACAATGAGCAGTTCTTC. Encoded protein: CASSPRSDYYNEQFF.

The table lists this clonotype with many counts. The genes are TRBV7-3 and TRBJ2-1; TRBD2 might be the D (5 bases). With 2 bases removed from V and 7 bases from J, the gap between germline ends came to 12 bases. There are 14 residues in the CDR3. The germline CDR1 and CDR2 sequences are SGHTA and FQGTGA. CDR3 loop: CASSLGAERNEQFF. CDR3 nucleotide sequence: TGTGCCAGCAGCTTAGGAGCGGAACGAAATGAGCAGTTCTTC. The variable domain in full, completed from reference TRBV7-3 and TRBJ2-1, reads GAGVSQTPSNKVTEKGKYVELRCDPISGHTALYWYRQSLGQGPEFLIYFQGTGAADDSGLPNDRFFAVRPEGSVSTLKIQRTERGDSAVYLCASSLGAERNEQFFGPGTRLTVL.

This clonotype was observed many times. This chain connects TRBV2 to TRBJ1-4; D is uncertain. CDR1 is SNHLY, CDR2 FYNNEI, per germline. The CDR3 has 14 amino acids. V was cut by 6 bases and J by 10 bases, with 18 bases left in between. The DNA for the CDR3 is TGTGCCAGCAGCGGTTCCGGGGTTGGTGTAAAACTGTTTTTT. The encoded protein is CASSGSGVGVKLFF.

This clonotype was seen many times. The DNA for the CDR3 is TGTGCCAGCAGCGTCTTAGCGGGGGCTAGCACAGATACGCAGTATTTT. It is translated as CASSVLAGASTDTQYF. This chain joins TRBV12-3 or TRBV12-4 and TRBJ2-3, with 9 bases aligning to TRBD2. This CDR3 is built from 16 residues. With 6 bases clipped from V and 0 bases from J, the junction kept 7 bases outside the gene matches.

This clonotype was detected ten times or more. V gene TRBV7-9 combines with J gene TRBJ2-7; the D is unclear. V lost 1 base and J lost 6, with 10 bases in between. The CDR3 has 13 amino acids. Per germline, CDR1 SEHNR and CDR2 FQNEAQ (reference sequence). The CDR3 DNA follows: TGTGCCAGCAGCTTAGGTGTCCTCCTCGAGCAGTACTTC. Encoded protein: CASSLGVLLEQYF.

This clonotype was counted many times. The CDR3: CSARDPRGAYEQYF. The CDR3 nucleotides are TGCAGTGCTAGAGACCCCCGGGGCGCCTACGAGCAGTACTTC. The chain is built from TRBV20-1 and TRBJ2-7; D may match TRBD1 or TRBD2 (5 bases each). CDR1 and CDR2 from the germline V gene are DFQATT and SNEGSKA (reference sequence). This CDR3 has 14 residues. V was shortened by 0 bases and J by 2 bases, with 11 bases between the two germline ends.

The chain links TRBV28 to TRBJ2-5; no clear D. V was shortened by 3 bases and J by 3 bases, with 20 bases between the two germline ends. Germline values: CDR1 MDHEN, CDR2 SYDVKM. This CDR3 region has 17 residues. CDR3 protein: CASSFSPGATAEETQYF. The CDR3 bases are TGTGCCAGCAGTTTCAGTCCCGGTGCGACGGCCGAAGAGACCCAGTACTTC.

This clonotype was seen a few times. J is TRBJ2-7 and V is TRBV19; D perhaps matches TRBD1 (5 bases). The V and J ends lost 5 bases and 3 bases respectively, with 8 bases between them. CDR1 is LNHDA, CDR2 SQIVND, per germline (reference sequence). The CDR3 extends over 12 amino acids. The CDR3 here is CASSDRNYEQYF. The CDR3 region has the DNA TGTGCCAGTAGTGACAGAAACTACGAGCAGTACTTC.

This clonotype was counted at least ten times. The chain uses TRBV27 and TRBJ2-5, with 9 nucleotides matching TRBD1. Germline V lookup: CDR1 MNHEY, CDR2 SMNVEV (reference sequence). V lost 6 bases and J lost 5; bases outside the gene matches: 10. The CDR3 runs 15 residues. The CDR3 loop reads CASRRTGAPVETQYF. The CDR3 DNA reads TGTGCCAGCAGAAGGACAGGGGCCCCCGTTGAGACCCAGTACTTC.

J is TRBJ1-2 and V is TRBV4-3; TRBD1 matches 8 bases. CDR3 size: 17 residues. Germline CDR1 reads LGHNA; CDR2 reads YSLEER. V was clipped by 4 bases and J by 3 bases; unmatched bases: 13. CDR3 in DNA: TGCGCCAGCAGCCCTAGATTACAGGGGGATCAATACTATGGCTACACCTTC. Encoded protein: CASSPRLQGDQYYGYTF.

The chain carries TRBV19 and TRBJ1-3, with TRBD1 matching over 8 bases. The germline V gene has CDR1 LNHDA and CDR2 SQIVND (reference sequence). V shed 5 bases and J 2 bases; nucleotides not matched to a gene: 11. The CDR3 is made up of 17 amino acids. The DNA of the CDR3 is TGTGCCAGTAGTGGGCCAGGGGGCCCAACAGCTGGAAACACCATATATTTT. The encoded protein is CASSGPGGPTAGNTIYF.

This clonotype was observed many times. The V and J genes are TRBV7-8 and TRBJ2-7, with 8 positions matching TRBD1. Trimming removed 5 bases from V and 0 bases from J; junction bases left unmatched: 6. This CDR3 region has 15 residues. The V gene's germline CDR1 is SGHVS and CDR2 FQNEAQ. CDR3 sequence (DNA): TGTGCCAGCAGCCTCAGGACAGGGAGCTCCTACGAGCAGTACTTC. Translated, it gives CASSLRTGSSYEQYF. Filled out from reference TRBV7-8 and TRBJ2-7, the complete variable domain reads GAGVSQSPRYKVAKRGQDVALRCDPISGHVSLFWYQQALGQGPEFLTYFQNEAQLDKSGLPSDRFFAERPEGSVSTLKIQRTQQEDSAVYLCASSLRTGSSYEQYFGPGTRLTVT.

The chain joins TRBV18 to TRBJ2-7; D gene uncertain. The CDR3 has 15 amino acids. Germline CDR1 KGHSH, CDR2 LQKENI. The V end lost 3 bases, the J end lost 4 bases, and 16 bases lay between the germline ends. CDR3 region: CASSPLSRRRYEQYF. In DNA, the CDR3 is TGTGCCAGCTCACCCCTCAGCAGGAGAAGATACGAGCAGTACTTC.

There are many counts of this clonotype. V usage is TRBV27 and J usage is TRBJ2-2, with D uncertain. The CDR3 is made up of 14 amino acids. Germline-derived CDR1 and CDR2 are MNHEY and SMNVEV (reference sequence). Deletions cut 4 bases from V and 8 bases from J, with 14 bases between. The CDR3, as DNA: TGTGCCAGCAGTTACCTAGGATTTCGAGGGGAGCTGTTTTTT. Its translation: CASSYLGFRGELFF.

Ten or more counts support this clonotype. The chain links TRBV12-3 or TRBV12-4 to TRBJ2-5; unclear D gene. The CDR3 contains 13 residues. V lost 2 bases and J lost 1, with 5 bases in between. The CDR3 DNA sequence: TGTGCCAGCAGTTTAACACGCCAAGAGACCCAGTACTTC. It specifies CASSLTRQETQYF.

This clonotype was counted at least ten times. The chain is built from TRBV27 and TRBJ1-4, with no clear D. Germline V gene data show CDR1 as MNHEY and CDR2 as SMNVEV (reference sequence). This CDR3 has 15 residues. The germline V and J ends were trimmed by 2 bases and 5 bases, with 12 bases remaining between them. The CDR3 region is CASSLGGRENEKLFF. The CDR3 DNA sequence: TGTGCCAGCAGTTTAGGTGGGAGGGAAAATGAAAAACTGTTTTTT.

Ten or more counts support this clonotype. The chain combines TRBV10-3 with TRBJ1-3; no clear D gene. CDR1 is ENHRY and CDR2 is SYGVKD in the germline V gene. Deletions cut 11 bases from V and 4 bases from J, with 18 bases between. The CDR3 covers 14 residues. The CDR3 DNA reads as TGTGCCTCGAGATTGGAGGAATTAGGAAACACCATATATTTT. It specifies CASRLEELGNTIYF.

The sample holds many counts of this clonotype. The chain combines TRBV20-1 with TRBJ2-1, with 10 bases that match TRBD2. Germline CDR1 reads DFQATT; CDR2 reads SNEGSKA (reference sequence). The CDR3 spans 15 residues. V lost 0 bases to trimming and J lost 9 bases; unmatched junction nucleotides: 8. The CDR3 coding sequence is TGCAGTGCTAGAGATCCTAGCGGGAGCCGGGGTGAGCAGTTCTTC. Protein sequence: CSARDPSGSRGEQFF.

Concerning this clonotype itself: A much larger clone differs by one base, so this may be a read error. Here the CDR3 DNA reads TGTGCCAGCAGTTTCTACGGGAACTACGAGCAGTACTTC. Residues: CASSFYGNYEQYF. V and J are TRBV12-3 or TRBV12-4 and TRBJ2-7; the D gene is possibly TRBD2 (5 bases). Trimming removed 3 bases from V and 3 bases from J, with 9 bases in between. The CDR3 length is 13 residues.

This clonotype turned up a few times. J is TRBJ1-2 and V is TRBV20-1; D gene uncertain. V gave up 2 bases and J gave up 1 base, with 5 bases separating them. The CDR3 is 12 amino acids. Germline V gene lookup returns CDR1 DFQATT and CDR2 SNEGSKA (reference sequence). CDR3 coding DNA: TGCAGTGCTAGACAGGATAACTATGGCTACACCTTC. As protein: CSARQDNYGYTF.

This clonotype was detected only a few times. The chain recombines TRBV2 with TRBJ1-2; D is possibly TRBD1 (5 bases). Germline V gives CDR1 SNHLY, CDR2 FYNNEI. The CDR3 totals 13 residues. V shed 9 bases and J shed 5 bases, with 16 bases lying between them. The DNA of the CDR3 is TGTGCCAGTAAAAGGGACGGCTTTTATGGCTACACCTTC. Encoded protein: CASKRDGFYGYTF.

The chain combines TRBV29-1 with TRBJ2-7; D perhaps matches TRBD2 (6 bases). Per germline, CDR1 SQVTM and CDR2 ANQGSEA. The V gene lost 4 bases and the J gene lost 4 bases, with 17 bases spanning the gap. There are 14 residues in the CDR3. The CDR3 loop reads CSVVGLARPYEQYF. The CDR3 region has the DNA TGCAGCGTTGTTGGGCTAGCGAGACCATACGAGCAGTACTTC.

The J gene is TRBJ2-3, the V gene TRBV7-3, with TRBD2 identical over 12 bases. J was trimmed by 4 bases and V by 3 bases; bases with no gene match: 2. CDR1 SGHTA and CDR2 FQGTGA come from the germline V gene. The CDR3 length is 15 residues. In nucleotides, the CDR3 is TGTGCCAGCAGCTTCCGACTAGCGGGAGCAGATACGCAGTATTTT. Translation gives CASSFRLAGADTQYF.

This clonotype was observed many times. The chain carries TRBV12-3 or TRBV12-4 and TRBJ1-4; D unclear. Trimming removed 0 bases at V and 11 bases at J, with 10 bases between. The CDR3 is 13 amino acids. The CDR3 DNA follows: TGTGCCAGCAGTTTAGCCGGGAACGAGAAACTGTTTTTT. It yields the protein CASSLAGNEKLFF.

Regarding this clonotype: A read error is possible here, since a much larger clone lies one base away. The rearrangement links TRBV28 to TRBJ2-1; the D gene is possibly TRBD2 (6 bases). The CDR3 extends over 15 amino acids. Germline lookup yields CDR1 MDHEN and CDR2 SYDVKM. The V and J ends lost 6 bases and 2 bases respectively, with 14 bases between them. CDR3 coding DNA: TGTGCCAGCAGCCGGGGACTTCTCCCCTACAATGAGCAGTTCTTC. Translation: CASSRGLLPYNEQFF.